This T cell receptor (beta chain) was sequenced in a study of cytomegalovirus exposure and HLA in healthy donors. Study background: The approximately 120 validation repertoires were produced on the same platform as the 670 or so repertoires of the first cohort. This was reported in a later analysis.

With respect to this clone: Antigen unknown.

The CDR3 has 16 residues. Trimming removed 4 bases at V and 0 bases at J, with 10 bases between. CDR1 and CDR2 from the germline V gene are MGHDK and SYGVNS. Study-wide results and limits: CMV antigen specificity was confirmed in vitro for three CMV-associated chains. The study found most TCR sequences rare, yet found some public TCRs in many donors.

The repertoire was sequenced with immunoSEQ multiplex PCR; TCRdb's copy has only in-frame clones and lacks some. This sample has some 140,000 clones, with about 88% found just once. This chain connects TRBV25-1 to TRBJ1-6, with D possibly being TRBD1 (5 bases). The sample consisted of PBMCs. The receptor was derived from a woman between 18 and 30 years old in good health and CMV-seropositive. The CDR3 reads CASSVQDDSYNSPLHF. Written as DNA, the CDR3 is TGTGCCAGCAGTGTACAGGACGACTCCTATAATTCACCCCTCCACTTT.